The 27 T cell receptor beta chains listed next were all sequenced from one sample in a study of beta chain features in type 1 diabetes. Whole-study findings and limits: Shorter TCRB CDR3s, moderately but significantly so, marked every one of the four CD4+ subsets in Type 1 diabetes patients.

cDNA synthesis used the whole RNA isolate, giving expressed TCRB sequences. Clones were read by immunoSEQ multiplex PCR, and TCRdb kept only the in-frame ones, dropping some. The table records some 120,000 clones, 15% to 20% of them present only once. The antigens of these receptors remain unknown. Sequencing was carried out using central memory CD4+ T cells from blood. The source is a man between 18 and 29 years old with type 1 diabetes.

This chain connects TRBV2 to TRBJ2-3; 8 nucleotides agree with TRBD1. This CDR3 has 14 residues. V trimming: 6 bases; J trimming: 2 bases; junction bases outside the gene matches: 4. The germline CDR1 and CDR2 sequences are SNHLY and FYNNEI. CDR3 sequence: CASSRDRFTDTQYF. The CDR3, as DNA: TGTGCCAGCAGCCGGGACAGGTTCACAGATACGCAGTATTTT.

The rearrangement links TRBV4-1 to TRBJ2-2; D possibly corresponds to TRBD1 (5 bases). The germline V and J ends were trimmed by 1 base and 5 bases, with 17 bases remaining between them. Germline V lookup: CDR1 MGHRA, CDR2 YSYEKL. The CDR3 spans 17 residues. This CDR3 is CASSQAVWAGKTGELFF. The CDR3, as DNA: TGCGCCAGCAGCCAAGCGGTCTGGGCAGGGAAAACCGGGGAGCTGTTTTTT.

This chain uses TRBV6-5 with TRBJ2-6; D unresolved. This CDR3 spans 13 amino acids. CDR1 is MNHEY, CDR2 SVGAGI, per germline. The V and J ends lost 5 bases and 1 base respectively, with 3 bases between them. CDR3 region: CASSQSGANVLTF. DNA for the CDR3: TGTGCCAGCAGTCAATCTGGGGCCAACGTCCTGACTTTC.

This clone was observed a handful of times. The chain couples TRBV5-1 to TRBJ1-4, with 9 bases fitting TRBD1. Germline-derived CDR1 and CDR2 are SGHRS and YFSETQ. Trimming took 4 bases from V and 3 from J; bases not matched to a gene: 4. The CDR3 extends over 15 amino acids. CDR3 coding DNA: TGCGCCAGCAGCCTACAGGGGGCCCCTAATGAAAAACTGTTTTTT. Its translation is CASSLQGAPNEKLFF. Based on the CDR3 plus reference TRBV5-1 and TRBJ1-4, the full variable domain is KAGVTQTPRYLIKTRGQQVTLSCSPISGHRSVSWYQQTPGQGLQFLFEYFSETQRNKGNFPGRFSGRQFSNSRSEMNVSTLELGDSALYLCASSLQGAPNEKLFFGSGTQLSVL.

About this clone itself: This sample includes further DNA sequences coding for the same CDR3. The chain employs TRBV29-1 and TRBJ2-6; 7 bases agree with TRBD1. From germline, CDR1 is SQVTM and CDR2 ANQGSEA. The ends lost 6 bases at V and 5 bases at J; junction bases unmatched: 7. The CDR3 consists of 14 residues. The CDR3 coding sequence is TGCAGCGTGCAGACAGGGCTGAGGGCCAACGTCCTGACTTTC. It encodes CSVQTGLRANVLTF.

This clone occurred a few times. V is TRBV5-4 and J is TRBJ2-6, with D perhaps TRBD2 (6 bases). From germline, CDR1 is SGHNT and CDR2 YYREEE (reference sequence). V was cut by 6 bases and J by 4 bases, with 23 bases left in between. The CDR3 is made up of 18 amino acids. The CDR3 DNA follows: TGTGCCAGCACCGCACCCGGGACTCCTGAGGTAGGGGCCAACGTCCTGACTTTC. This encodes CASTAPGTPEVGANVLTF.

This clone came up a few times. This chain connects TRBV21-1 to TRBJ2-6. TRBV21-1 is recorded as a pseudogene. This CDR3 contains 17 residues. The CDR3 here is CARPSGPLLAGANVLTF. The CDR3 region has the DNA TGTGCCAGGCCGTCGGGACCGTTGTTGGCTGGGGCCAACGTCCTGACTTTC.

This clone turned up a few times. The J gene is TRBJ2-3, the V gene TRBV30, with 7 nucleotides matching TRBD2. Germline V gene lookup returns CDR1 GTSNPN and CDR2 SVGIG (reference sequence). V was clipped by 2 bases and J by 6 bases; unmatched bases: 8. CDR3 length: 14 residues. CDR3 residues: CAWSPPGGRDTQYF. The CDR3 bases are TGTGCCTGGAGTCCCCCCGGGGGGAGGGATACGCAGTATTTT.

The V gene is TRBV2, the J gene TRBJ2-7; 11 bases line up with TRBD2. From germline, CDR1 is SNHLY and CDR2 FYNNEI. Losses at the gene ends were 2 bases for V and 10 bases for J; bases not matched to a gene: 7. The CDR3 consists of 14 residues. The CDR3 DNA is TGTGCCAGCAGTGAATTCAGCCTAGCGGGGGGACAGTACTTC. Its translation is CASSEFSLAGGQYF. The complete variable domain, with remaining parts taken from reference TRBV2 and TRBJ2-7, reads EPEVTQTPSHQVTQMGQEVILRCVPISNHLYFYWYRQILGQKVEFLVSFYNNEISEKSEIFDDQFSVERPDGSNFTLKIRSTKLEDSAMYFCASSEFSLAGGQYFGPGTRLTVT.

The chain couples TRBV19 to TRBJ2-1; TRBD2 matches at 11 bases. The junction had 4 bases not matched to a gene; V was cut back by 5 bases and J by 4 bases. This CDR3 spans 15 amino acids. The V gene's germline CDR1 is LNHDA and CDR2 SQIVND (reference sequence). In DNA, the CDR3 is TGTGCCAGTAGTCTAGCGGGGGGTGATTACAATGAGCAGTTCTTC. Its protein is CASSLAGGDYNEQFF.

The rearrangement links TRBV1 to TRBJ2-1; TRBD2 was called by the table and not checked on the DNA. TRBV1 has pseudogene status. The CDR3 covers 14 residues. CDR3 residues: CTRNSSGTYNEQFF. The CDR3 coding sequence is TGCACCAGGAATTCTAGCGGAACCTACAATGAGCAGTTCTTC.

This clone was picked up a small number of times. The chain is built from TRBV10-3 and TRBJ1-6; D unresolved. Per germline, CDR1 ENHRY and CDR2 SYGVKD. The length of the CDR3 is 13 residues. V shed 10 bases and J shed 14 bases, with 21 bases lying between them. The CDR3 region has the DNA TGTGCCACCCGGACCCGGCAGGATGGGGCCCTCCACTTT. Amino acids: CATRTRQDGALHF.

The table lists this clone with a few counts. The chain couples TRBV29-1 to TRBJ2-7; 12 positions agree with TRBD1. In germline, CDR1 is SQVTM, CDR2 ANQGSEA. V trimming: 5 bases; J trimming: 1 base; junction bases outside the gene matches: 6. This CDR3 has 15 residues. The CDR3 DNA reads as TGCAGCGTTACCCCGGGACAGGGGGCTTCCTACGAGCAGTACTTC. Amino acids: CSVTPGQGASYEQYF.

This clone was seen a handful of times. The chain is built from TRBV14 and TRBJ2-2; a weak D match, TRBD1 (5 bases). Trimming took 7 bases from V and 2 from J, leaving 8 bases between them. CDR3 length equals 13 residues. CDR1 and CDR2 (germline): SGHDN, FVKESK. The CDR3 sequence is CASKTGNTGELFF. DNA for the CDR3: TGTGCCAGCAAAACAGGCAACACCGGGGAGCTGTTTTTT.

This clone was observed a single time. The V gene is TRBV7-3, the J gene TRBJ1-1; TRBD1 aligns across 11 bases. The germline V gene encodes CDR1 SGHTA and CDR2 FQGTGA. The junction had 4 bases not matched to a gene; V was cut back by 0 bases and J by 4 bases. The CDR3 has 16 residues. The CDR3, as DNA: TGTGCCAGCAGCTTAACCCGGGACAGGGGGATCACTGAAGCTTTCTTT. It specifies CASSLTRDRGITEAFF.

This rearrangement joins TRBV30 to TRBJ1-4; D not certain. Germline V gene data show CDR1 as GTSNPN and CDR2 as SVGIG (reference sequence). V was cut by 8 bases and J by 8 bases, with 21 bases left in between. The CDR3 totals 14 residues. CDR3 residues: CAKRTVLNQEKLFF. As DNA, the CDR3 is TGTGCCAAAAGAACGGTTTTGAACCAAGAAAAACTGTTTTTT.

This clone occurred a few times. The chain recombines TRBV7-2 with TRBJ2-5; D is ambiguous. Germline V gene sequence: CDR1 SGHTA, CDR2 FQGNSA. This CDR3 is built from 14 residues. The ends were cut back, 0 bases at V and 5 bases at J, with 10 bases in the middle. CDR3: CASSLAGSAETQYF. DNA for the CDR3: TGTGCCAGCAGCTTAGCGGGATCCGCGGAGACCCAGTACTTC. Supplemented by reference TRBV7-2 and TRBJ2-5, the full variable domain reads GAGVSQSPSNKVTEKGKDVELRCDPISGHTALYWYRQSLGQGLEFLIYFQGNSAPDKSGLPSDRFSAERTGGSVSTLTIQRTQQEDSAVYLCASSLAGSAETQYFGPGTRLLVL.

This rearrangement joins TRBV5-1 to TRBJ2-5; 7 positions agree with TRBD1. The CDR3 spans 15 residues. With 1 base clipped from V and 10 bases from J, the junction kept 13 bases outside the gene matches. The germline V gene has CDR1 SGHRS and CDR2 YFSETQ. CDR3 amino acids: CASSLNPGQSRFQYF. The CDR3 nucleotides read TGCGCCAGCAGCTTGAATCCGGGACAGTCGAGGTTCCAGTACTTC.

The chain uses TRBV27 and TRBJ1-2; D is uncertain. CDR1 is MNHEY, CDR2 SMNVEV, per germline (reference sequence). CDR3 length equals 11 residues. V was pared by 4 bases and J by 3 bases, with 3 bases between. The CDR3 sequence: CASSSDYGYTF. The CDR3, as DNA: TGTGCCAGCAGTTCCGACTATGGCTACACCTTC.

CDR3 DNA: TGTGCCAGCAGTGAACCGGGGGGCTCCTACAATGAGCAGTTCTTC. Protein product: CASSEPGGSYNEQFF. The chain combines TRBV25-1 with TRBJ2-1; 7 bases fit TRBD2. The CDR3 length is 15 residues. Germline-derived CDR1 and CDR2 are MGHDK and SYGVNS. After removal of 2 bases from V and 0 bases from J, the junction contained 1 base not matched to a gene.

This clone was counted a few times. The chain has TRBV7-2 and TRBJ2-7; TRBD1 or TRBD2 may be the D gene (5 bases each). Germline CDR1 reads SGHTA; CDR2 reads FQGNSA. V was cut by 5 bases and J by 5 bases, with 19 bases left in between. The CDR3 contains 15 residues. In DNA form, the CDR3 reads TGTGCCAGCAGCCTTACTCGGGGACCTGGGGACGAGCAGTACTTC. Translating it yields CASSLTRGPGDEQYF.

The genes are TRBV7-2 and TRBJ2-3, with D perhaps TRBD2 (5 bases). The V end lost 1 base, the J end lost 4 bases, and 6 bases lay between the germline ends. Germline CDR1 and CDR2: SGHTA and FQGNSA. The CDR3 runs 13 residues. The CDR3 spells CASSLGGPDTQYF. The CDR3 DNA reads TGTGCCAGCAGCTTAGGAGGGCCAGATACGCAGTATTTT.

This chain links TRBV4-3 with TRBJ2-6; TRBD2 agrees at 8 bases. Trimming removed 0 bases from V and 0 bases from J; junction bases left unmatched: 7. This CDR3 is built from 19 residues. Germline CDR1 reads LGHNA; CDR2 reads YSLEER. The CDR3 DNA reads TGCGCCAGCAGCCAAGATCGAGCGGGGGTGAGCTCTGGGGCCAACGTCCTGACTTTC. It yields the protein CASSQDRAGVSSGANVLTF.

This clone has at least ten counts. The CDR3 DNA is TGTGCCAGCAGCGGGACTAGCTGGAGCACAGATACGCAGTATTTT. This gives the protein CASSGTSWSTDTQYF. This chain uses TRBV7-2 with TRBJ2-3, with 9 bases identical to TRBD2. In germline, CDR1 is SGHTA, CDR2 FQGNSA. This CDR3 has 15 residues. J was trimmed by 0 bases and V by 5 bases; bases with no gene match: 3.

The chain combines TRBV18 with TRBJ1-5; D not certain. The V end lost 1 base, the J end lost 1 base, and 2 bases lay between the germline ends. In germline, CDR1 is KGHSH, CDR2 LQKENI. This CDR3 has 13 residues. The CDR3 nucleotides are TGTGCCAGCTCACCACTCAGCAATCAGCCCCAGCATTTT. Translation: CASSPLSNQPQHF.

This clone was counted a few times. CDR3 protein: CASSSASTSYYGYTF. For the CDR3, the DNA is TGTGCCAGCAGTTCCGCCTCCACTTCATACTATGGCTACACCTTC. The V and J genes are TRBV28 and TRBJ1-2; D is uncertain. V shed 4 bases and J shed 3 bases, with 15 bases lying between them. This CDR3 is 15 amino acids long. Germline V gene data show CDR1 as MDHEN and CDR2 as SYDVKM.

This clone was recorded a few times. The V gene is TRBV25-1, the J gene TRBJ1-1; 7 bases are shared with TRBD1. V was clipped by 4 bases and J by 1 base; unmatched bases: 3. CDR3 length: 14 residues. The germline V gene has CDR1 MGHDK and CDR2 SYGVNS. The CDR3 spells CASSARQGNTEAFF. The CDR3 DNA follows: TGTGCCAGCAGTGCTCGACAGGGGAACACTGAAGCTTTCTTT.